The clone carrying this T cell receptor beta chain was recorded once. Its antigen remains unknown. V lost 6 bases and J lost 5; bases outside the gene matches: 10. The CDR3 consists of 15 residues. CDR1 MDHEN and CDR2 SYDVKM come from the germline V gene. The sample comes from a study of PD-1 blockade in mismatch repair-deficient tumors. Study-wide context: Patients had fewer than 15 mismatch repair-deficient cancer types and were previously treated and progressing. Study-wide points: Tumor-resident clones, often undetectable pretreatment in blood, expanded then contracted after pembrolizumab.

Here immunoSEQ multiplex PCR was the method, and the copy in TCRdb shows in-frame clones only, minus some. This sample carries 40,000 or so clones, approximately 80% of them seen once, and the ten largest clones take around 1%. This clonotype was sampled from an adult with mismatch repair-deficient cancer. V and J are TRBV28 and TRBJ2-3, with 8 bases lining up with TRBD2. Source: PBMCs, taken approximately 9 months after starting pembrolizumab. The CDR3 here is CASSRILLAGDTQYF. The CDR3 nucleotides read TGTGCCAGCAGCCGGATCCTCCTAGCGGGAGATACGCAGTATTTT.